This record covers a single T cell receptor beta chain. This receptor's antigen is unknown. No quality values exist for individual bases; no much larger clone is one base distant. CDR3 length: 13 amino acids, cysteine to phenylalanine. Kept here is only the CDR3 DNA, which spans 39 bases and is read in frame from base 1. From a lookup of the germline V gene, CDR1 and CDR2 are SGHRS and YFSETQ. V is clipped by 5 bases and J by 5 bases, and the sequence between their germline boundaries is 10 bases long. Enrolling through a virtual design, the prospective study's participants ranged in age from roughly 18 to 95 years and lived across about two dozen United States geographic areas. Cohort assignment in the prospective study relied on participant-reported clinical history from a screening survey and a study questionnaire. A participant counted as exposed if, within 2 weeks of entering the study, that participant had been in contact with someone who had a PCR-confirmed or clinician-diagnosed COVID-19 case. In the prospective study, mobile phlebotomists collected whole blood, serum and a nasopharyngeal or oropharyngeal swab from each participant. Participants in the prospective study had the option to provide additional blood draws and questionnaires over a roughly 2-month period. Prospective study blood samples were shipped either frozen or at room temperature before DNA extraction.

The immunoSEQ Assay, a bias-controlled multiplex PCR, was used to amplify TCRbeta CDR3 regions from genomic DNA. On the study's bioinformatics: The number of nucleated cells in each sample was estimated by amplification of reference gene primers within the assay. Sequence reads were collapsed and filtered to measure the absolute abundance of every unique TCRbeta CDR3 rearrangement. Productive Simpson clonality was computed per sample as the square root of Simpson's diversity index over productive rearrangements. Drawn from immuneACCESS, this table holds only the in-frame rearrangements with V and J called that TCRdb kept. Clones are partly lost; checked studies trace under half to an unresolved V gene and leave the rest unexplained. Clonal size and the V and J genes are those of that table, whereas D and trimming came from the DNA. In this sample the table shows a few hundred thousand clones, about 88% of which occur a single time. Jointly, the top ten make up about 4.6% of the sample.

The data belong to a study of blood T cell repertoires in COVID-19 (TCRdb year 2020). With regard to the full study: Collaborator samples came from the United States, Italy and Spain and covered acute and convalescent phases of COVID-19. The material from the prospective study consisted of cDNA or gDNA derived from T cells, B-cell-depleted T cells, or PBMCs. The dataset comprised deeply sampled blood TCRbeta repertoires from subjects exposed to, actively infected with, or recovered from COVID-19. The repertoires were made available in a free public database intended to serve as a resource for research on the immune response to SARS-CoV-2. The samples were drawn from the first 160 participants of the ongoing ImmuneRACE study and from 1,200 or so subjects provided by 6 global collaborators. Nearly every sample came with metadata listing a de-identified subject ID, COVID-19 status, age in years and sex. Where available, HLA class I and class II types were taken from metadata supplied by the sample provider and were not determined by assay-based typing. The investigation overall reported the following: How much clinical and demographic metadata was included differed by source and by participant, and the metadata was provided uncurated.

What was sequenced was PBMCs or T cells enriched from blood (not recorded which). Rearrangement joined TRBV5-1 to TRBJ2-2; the D gene is unclear. The TCR originated in a young woman who had been exposed to COVID-19. The DNA is as follows: TGCGCCAGCAGGCCCCCCGGGACCGGGGAGCTGTTTTTT. Its protein is CASRPPGTGELFF.